These 21 T cell receptor beta chains were all obtained from the same sample, sequenced in a study of control samples from healthy donors and cancer patients. Clones were read by immunoSEQ multiplex PCR, and TCRdb kept only the in-frame ones, dropping some. The top ten hold around 13% of the sample, which has about 140,000 clones, 90% to 95% seen once. Sequenced: blood. Receptors were obtained from a man aged 35 to 55 in good health.

CDR3 residues: CASSVGAARRTGELFF. In DNA, the CDR3 is TGTGCCAGCAGCGTAGGTGCAGCCCGGAGGACCGGGGAGCTGTTTTTT. The chain uses TRBV9 and TRBJ2-2; possible D gene TRBD2, 5 bases. V gave up 0 bases and J gave up 5 bases, with 14 bases separating them. The germline V gene encodes CDR1 SGDLS and CDR2 YYNGEE. This CDR3 region has 16 residues. The whole variable domain, remainder taken from reference TRBV9 and TRBJ2-2, is DSGVTQTPKHLITATGQRVTLRCSPRSGDLSVYWYQQSLDQGLQFLIQYYNGEERAKGNILERFSAQQFPDLHSELNLSSLELGDSALYFCASSVGAARRTGELFFGEGSRLTVL.

This chain joins TRBV2 and TRBJ1-4; D is ambiguous. The length of the CDR3 is 12 residues. Looked up from germline, CDR1 is SNHLY and CDR2 is FYNNEI. Trimming shortened V by 6 bases and J by 8 bases, and 10 bases separated the two germline ends. This CDR3 reads CASRGMGEKLFF. The CDR3 region has the DNA TGTGCCAGCAGGGGGATGGGGGAAAAACTGTTTTTT.

This clone is a singleton in its sample. CDR3 nucleotides: TGCGCCAGCAGCCACTCCCGTTCCGAGGGGTCCTATAATTCACCCCTCCACTTT. It translates to CASSHSRSEGSYNSPLHF. The chain employs TRBV4-1 and TRBJ1-6; D possibly corresponds to TRBD1 (5 bases). This CDR3 is 18 amino acids long. The ends were cut back, 3 bases at V and 1 base at J, with 16 bases in the middle. Germline CDR1 MGHRA, CDR2 YSYEKL.

The chain links TRBV2 to TRBJ1-1, with D hard to call. CDR1 is SNHLY, CDR2 FYNNEI, per germline. Trimming removed 5 bases from V and 6 bases from J, with 16 bases in between. The CDR3 has 14 amino acids. CDR3 DNA: TGTGCCAGCAGTCAAGGTCGGGGTGGACCTGAAGCTTTCTTT. Its protein is CASSQGRGGPEAFF.

The chain is built from TRBV5-5 and TRBJ2-3, with D maybe TRBD2 (5 bases). Trimming took 0 bases from V and 2 from J, leaving 10 bases between them. This CDR3 is built from 15 residues. CDR1 is SGHKS, CDR2 YYEKEE, per germline (reference sequence). The CDR3 protein is CASSLEDLATDTQYF. The CDR3 DNA is TGTGCCAGCAGCTTGGAGGACTTGGCCACAGATACGCAGTATTTT.

V and J are TRBV10-3 and TRBJ1-6; a weak D match, TRBD1 (5 bases). The CDR3 loop spans 13 amino acids. From germline, CDR1 is ENHRY and CDR2 SYGVKD. The V end lost 8 bases, the J end lost 3 bases, and 8 bases lay between the germline ends. CDR3 amino acids: CAIAQGYNSPLHF. The CDR3 DNA is TGTGCCATCGCCCAGGGCTATAATTCACCCCTCCACTTT.

The chain links TRBV4-1 to TRBJ1-2; D gene unclear. Trimming removed 1 base at V and 2 bases at J, with 11 bases between. The CDR3 is 15 amino acids. The germline gives CDR1 MGHRA, CDR2 YSYEKL. The CDR3 coding sequence is TGCGCCAGCAGCCAAGTTAGCGTCAGGAACTATGGCTACACCTTC. It yields the protein CASSQVSVRNYGYTF.

The gene calls are TRBV6-6 and TRBJ1-2; 11 positions agree with TRBD1. V dropped 4 bases and J dropped 8; count of bases not matched to a gene: 12. The germline CDR1 and CDR2 sequences are MNHNY and SVGAGI (reference sequence). This CDR3 region has 16 residues. The CDR3 spells CASSFSGTGGVQGYTF. The CDR3 DNA reads TGTGCCAGCAGTTTCTCCGGGACAGGGGGGGTGCAGGGCTACACCTTC.

A single count supports this clone. This sequence joins TRBV7-6 and TRBJ2-1; D remains unclear. Per the germline V gene, CDR1 is SGHVS and CDR2 is FNYEAQ. V lost 8 bases, J lost 9 bases, and 17 bases lay in between. The CDR3 length is 13 residues. The CDR3 reads CASVGLAPFEQFF. In DNA form, the CDR3 reads TGTGCCAGCGTAGGGCTCGCCCCCTTTGAGCAGTTCTTC.

The chain carries TRBV7-3 and TRBJ1-1; weak D call: TRBD1 (5 bases). The length of the CDR3 is 14 residues. CDR1 is SGHTA, CDR2 FQGTGA, per germline. Trimming pared 5 bases from V and 4 bases from J, leaving 14 bases between. Written as DNA, the CDR3 is TGTGCCAGCAGCCCCCAGGCCGGGGGCACTGAAGCTTTCTTT. Translation: CASSPQAGGTEAFF.

The chain carries TRBV5-6 and TRBJ2-5, with TRBD2 identical over 7 bases. Losses at the gene ends were 4 bases for V and 2 bases for J; bases not matched to a gene: 5. Germline CDR1 is SGHDT and CDR2 is YYEEEE. The CDR3 covers 14 residues. The CDR3 sequence is CASSDASGQETQYF. Written as DNA, the CDR3 is TGTGCCAGCAGCGATGCTAGCGGTCAAGAGACCCAGTACTTC. Full variable domain (missing parts from reference TRBV5-6 and TRBJ2-5): DAGVTQSPTHLIKTRGQQVTLRCSPKSGHDTVSWYQQALGQGPQFIFQYYEEEERQRGNFPDRFSGHQFPNYSSELNVNALLLGDSALYLCASSDASGQETQYFGPGTRLLVL.

A single count supports this clone. This chain connects TRBV5-4 to TRBJ2-7, with TRBD1 as a possible D gene (6 bases). There are 15 residues in the CDR3. Trimming shortened V by 4 bases and J by 7 bases, and 21 bases separated the two germline ends. Germline V gene lookup returns CDR1 SGHNT and CDR2 YYREEE (reference sequence). CDR3 nucleotides: TGTGCCAGCAGCCTACCCGGACAGCCCTCGGGAGAGCAGTACTTC. It yields the protein CASSLPGQPSGEQYF.

The chain employs TRBV4-3 and TRBJ2-7, with unresolved D. Germline CDR1 reads LGHNA; CDR2 reads YSLEER. V dropped 1 base and J dropped 5 bases, with 15 bases sitting between them. The CDR3 totals 15 residues. DNA for the CDR3: TGCGCCAGCAGCCAAGCGTCGACCGGCAAAAACGAGCAGTACTTC. It is translated as CASSQASTGKNEQYF.

The chain combines TRBV5-6 with TRBJ1-5, with 7 bases matching TRBD1. V lost 4 bases and J lost 7; bases outside the gene matches: 8. CDR1 is SGHDT and CDR2 is YYEEEE in the germline V gene. The CDR3 has 14 amino acids. CDR3 bases: TGTGCCAGCAGCGCCGGGACAGCAGGCCAGCCCCAGCATTTT. It encodes CASSAGTAGQPQHF.

The V call is TRBV28, the J call TRBJ1-4, with D possibly being TRBD1 (5 bases). The CDR3 loop spans 15 amino acids. Germline V gives CDR1 MDHEN, CDR2 SYDVKM. V was shortened by 3 bases and J by 7 bases, with 15 bases between the two germline ends. The DNA of the CDR3 is TGTGCCAGCAGTTTTGGAGGGGCGCGGGGTGAAAAACTGTTTTTT. Translated, it gives CASSFGGARGEKLFF.

The V gene is TRBV11-2, the J gene TRBJ1-2; TRBD1 might be the D (6 bases). The V gene's germline CDR1 is SGHAT and CDR2 FQNNGV. The length of the CDR3 is 13 residues. Trimming removed 1 base from V and 8 bases from J, with 11 bases in between. The CDR3: CASSLGGAQGYTF. The CDR3 nucleotides are TGTGCCAGCAGCTTAGGGGGGGCCCAAGGCTACACCTTC.

As to this clone: Additional DNA sequences in this sample encode the identical CDR3. The V call is TRBV19, the J call TRBJ1-4; 8 bases align to TRBD1. There are 14 residues in the CDR3. V lost 3 bases and J lost 8; bases outside the gene matches: 5. The germline CDR1 and CDR2 sequences are LNHDA and SQIVND (reference sequence). CDR3 nucleotides: TGTGCCAGTAGTATCGGACAGGGAAACGAAAAACTGTTTTTT. It codes for CASSIGQGNEKLFF.

The chain couples TRBV5-1 to TRBJ1-1, with D tentatively TRBD1 (6 bases). The V gene lost 4 bases and the J gene lost 1 base, with 11 bases spanning the gap. The CDR3 spans 14 residues. Germline CDR1 SGHRS, CDR2 YFSETQ. The CDR3 protein is CASSREDRNTEAFF. Here the CDR3 DNA reads TGCGCCAGCAGCCGAGAGGACAGGAACACTGAAGCTTTCTTT.

J is TRBJ1-5 and V is TRBV30; D may be TRBD1 (6 bases). There are 15 residues in the CDR3. V was shortened by 0 bases and J by 6 bases, with 15 bases between the two germline ends. Germline values: CDR1 GTSNPN, CDR2 SVGIG (reference sequence). CDR3 loop: CAWSVLGAGRQPQHF. The CDR3 nucleotides read TGTGCCTGGAGTGTACTGGGGGCAGGGCGTCAGCCCCAGCATTTT.

The rearrangement uses TRBV27 and TRBJ1-2, with 7 bases lining up with TRBD1. V trimming: 2 bases; J trimming: 0 bases; junction bases outside the gene matches: 3. Germline CDR1 MNHEY, CDR2 SMNVEV (reference sequence). The CDR3 covers 15 residues. The CDR3: CASSLVRGANYGYTF. Here the CDR3 DNA reads TGTGCCAGCAGTTTAGTCAGGGGGGCTAACTATGGCTACACCTTC.

Of note for this clone: Other DNA sequences in this sample translate to the same CDR3. The chain combines TRBV24-1 with TRBJ1-5, with D unclear. The CDR3 has 12 residues. V gave up 2 bases and J gave up 4 bases, with 2 bases separating them. The germline CDR1 and CDR2 sequences are KGHDR and SFDVKD. In DNA form, the CDR3 reads TGTGCCACCAGTGATTCAAATCAGCCCCAGCATTTT. Residues: CATSDSNQPQHF.